This TCR beta chain was observed in a study of brain T cells in children with intractable seizures. The study's findings and limits: Pre- and post-surgery blood differed in depth, so pre-surgery absences may be undersampling. Only CDR3 sequence similarity suggested viral specificity, without known HCMV serostatus.

Germline V gene lookup returns CDR1 SGHNT and CDR2 YYREEE (reference sequence). Trimming cost V 4 bases and J 10 bases; bases outside gene matches: 13. The CDR3 extends over 16 amino acids. Some clones are missing from TCRdb's copy, which holds only in-frame ones; the method was immunoSEQ multiplex PCR. This sample has fewer than 150,000 clones, with 90% to 95% found just once. The sequenced cases were selected for having the highest brain T cell transcript signatures. Concerning this clone itself: Its antigen is still unknown.

This receptor was identified in a boy less than two years old with hemimegalencephaly and intractable seizures. J is TRBJ2-1 and V is TRBV5-4; 11 bases match TRBD2. The sequences come from peripheral blood, collected at surgery. Written as DNA, the CDR3 is TGTGCCAGCAGCCAGACCCCGGGACTAGCGGCTTACGAGCAGTTCTTC. Protein product: CASSQTPGLAAYEQFF. Full variable domain (outside the CDR3, taken from reference TRBV5-4 and TRBJ2-1): ETGVTQSPTHLIKTRGQQVTLRCSSQSGHNTVSWYQQALGQGPQFIFQYYREEENGRGNFPPRFSGLQFPNYSSELNVNALELDDSALYLCASSQTPGLAAYEQFFGPGTRLTVL.